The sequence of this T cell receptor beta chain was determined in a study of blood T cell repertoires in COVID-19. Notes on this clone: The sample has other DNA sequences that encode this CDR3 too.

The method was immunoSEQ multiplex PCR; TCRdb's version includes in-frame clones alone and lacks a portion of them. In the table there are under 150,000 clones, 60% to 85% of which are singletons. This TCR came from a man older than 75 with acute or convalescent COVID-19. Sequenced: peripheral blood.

CDR3 DNA: TGTGCCAGCAGCCCTGGCTCTTACGAGCAGTACTTC. Protein: CASSPGSYEQYF. This chain connects TRBV7-9 to TRBJ2-7, with D hard to call. CDR3 length: 12 residues. From germline, CDR1 is SEHNR and CDR2 FQNEAQ (reference sequence). Between the trimmed V and J ends, which lost 5 bases and 4 bases, there was a span of 9 bases.